Each of the 15 T cell receptor beta chains below was sequenced from the same sample in a study of blood T cells in healthy people across ages. Sample-barcoded 5' priming and a J-beta primer mix drove a second PCR of 7 to 11 cycles. One entry per CDR3 protein results from TCRdb running MiXCR on the 5' RACE reads. The data hold hundreds of thousands of distinct CDR3 sequences, with approximately 50% observed a single time. The sample taken for sequencing was blood. All receptors come from a man aged 55 to 70 in good health.

The chain is built from TRBV20-1 and TRBJ2-5, with D possibly being TRBD1 (6 bases). V lost 5 bases, J lost 0 bases, and 10 bases lay in between. Per germline, CDR1 DFQATT and CDR2 SNEGSKA (reference sequence). The CDR3 totals 13 residues. The CDR3 reads CSALEGDQETQYF. DNA for the CDR3: TGCAGTGCTCTTGAGGGGGACCAAGAGACCCAGTACTTC.

The rearrangement uses TRBV7-2 and TRBJ1-5; 9 positions agree with TRBD1. CDR1 and CDR2 from the germline V gene are SGHTA and FQGNSA. After removal of 5 bases from V and 6 bases from J, the junction contained 8 bases not matched to a gene. The CDR3 is 15 amino acids. CDR3: CASSLNRGLGQPQHF. The CDR3 DNA reads TGTGCCAGCAGCCTAAACAGGGGGCTGGGTCAGCCCCAGCATTTT.

The rearrangement links TRBV27 to TRBJ2-1; perhaps TRBD1 as D (5 bases). The closer fit of TRBJ2-7 to the DNA end suggests the J call may be wrong. Per the germline V gene, CDR1 is MNHEY and CDR2 is SMNVEV (reference sequence). The CDR3 sequence is 17 residues long. This CDR3 reads CASRSLLSRGSYNEQYF. The CDR3 nucleotides read TGTGCCAGCAGATCCCTTCTGTCTAGGGGCTCCTACAATGAGCAGTACTTC.

In its sample, this clonotype was seen many times. CDR3 sequence (DNA): TGTGCCAGCAGTTCACACTCTAGCGGCCAAGAGACCCAGTACTTC. Translating gives CASSSHSSGQETQYF. The chain has TRBV6-2 or TRBV6-3 and TRBJ2-5; TRBD2 agrees at 7 bases. CDR1 and CDR2 from the germline V gene are MNHEY and SVGEGT. V shed 4 bases and J 1 base; nucleotides not matched to a gene: 6. The CDR3 length is 15 residues.

This clonotype has more than one count but fewer than ten. The chain employs TRBV10-3 and TRBJ2-4, with D tentatively TRBD2 (6 bases). CDR3 size: 16 residues. The germline V gene encodes CDR1 ENHRY and CDR2 SYGVKD. The V and J ends lost 0 bases and 2 bases respectively, with 11 bases between them. The CDR3 sequence: CAISESGGLTKNIQYF. CDR3 nucleotide sequence: TGTGCCATCAGTGAGTCGGGAGGCTTAACCAAAAACATTCAGTACTTC.

This sequence joins TRBV9 and TRBJ1-2, with unresolved D. The V gene lost 5 bases and the J gene lost 4 bases, with 9 bases spanning the gap. The germline CDR1 and CDR2 sequences are SGDLS and YYNGEE. The length of the CDR3 is 12 residues. Here the CDR3 DNA reads TGTGCCAGCAGGGGAGAGGCCTATGGCTACACCTTC. Translating it yields CASRGEAYGYTF.

On this clonotype: A much larger clonotype is one base distant, so this may be a read error. The rearrangement uses TRBV20-1 and TRBJ1-2; TRBD1 is a possible D gene (6 bases). Between the trimmed V and J ends, which lost 0 bases and 5 bases, there was a span of 16 bases. CDR1 and CDR2 (germline): DFQATT, SNEGSKA (reference sequence). This CDR3 is 15 amino acids long. CDR3 in DNA: TGCAGTGCTAGAGAAGATTTACGGACAGAGTATGGCTACACCTTC. This gives the protein CSAREDLRTEYGYTF.

The gene calls are TRBV25-1 and TRBJ2-1; 7 bases are shared with TRBD1. The J segment lost 3 bases and the V segment lost 3 bases, leaving 5 bases of the junction unmatched. Germline CDR1 is MGHDK and CDR2 is SYGVNS. The CDR3 runs 15 residues. CDR3 DNA: TGTGCCAGCAGTGACGACAGGGTGGGCTACAATGAGCAGTTCTTC. This gives the protein CASSDDRVGYNEQFF.

This chain links TRBV7-2 with TRBJ1-2; 7 nucleotides line up with TRBD1. The CDR3 covers 15 residues. Per the germline V gene, CDR1 is SGHTA and CDR2 is FQGNSA. With 5 bases clipped from V and 7 bases from J, the junction kept 13 bases outside the gene matches. The CDR3 DNA reads TGTGCCAGCAGCACCCAAAACCAGGGGGTTGGTGGCTACACCTTC. It is translated as CASSTQNQGVGGYTF.

This sequence joins TRBV4-1 and TRBJ2-5; no definite D call. Between the trimmed V and J ends, which lost 0 bases and 2 bases, there was a span of 13 bases. Per germline, CDR1 MGHRA and CDR2 YSYEKL. There are 16 residues in the CDR3. The CDR3 region has the DNA TGCGCCAGCAGCCAAGATTGGCGCACGGCGCAAGAGACCCAGTACTTC. Its translation: CASSQDWRTAQETQYF.

This clonotype was seen ten or more times. V gene TRBV4-2 combines with J gene TRBJ1-4; 9 positions agree with TRBD1. The trim removed 4 bases at V and 5 bases at J, leaving 2 bases unmatched. The CDR3 is 14 amino acids. From germline, CDR1 is LGHNA and CDR2 YNFKEQ. CDR3 DNA: TGTGCCAGCAGCCCGGGACAGGGCAATGAAAAACTGTTTTTT. Protein product: CASSPGQGNEKLFF.

CDR3 nucleotides: TGCAGTGCTACCCGCGCGCCCCTCGACAATGAGCAGTTCTTC. Protein: CSATRAPLDNEQFF. The chain carries TRBV20-1 and TRBJ2-1; D unclear. The germline gives CDR1 DFQATT, CDR2 SNEGSKA (reference sequence). The CDR3 has 14 residues. Trimming stripped 4 bases from V and 5 bases from J, with 15 bases between.

This clonotype was observed a single time. This chain uses TRBV6-4 with TRBJ2-1; 8 positions agree with TRBD2. Germline V CDR1 and CDR2: MRHNA, SNTAGT. This CDR3 region has 16 residues. The V segment lost 6 bases and the J segment 8 bases; nucleotides outside the gene matches: 15. DNA of the CDR3: TGTGCCAGCAGGAAGGTCGGGGGGGCCGTGGCCGATGAGCAGTTCTTC. Protein sequence: CASRKVGGAVADEQFF.

The rearrangement uses TRBV7-2 and TRBJ2-3, with 9 bases that match TRBD1. This CDR3 is 15 amino acids long. Germline CDR1 is SGHTA and CDR2 is FQGNSA. Trimming removed 5 bases from V and 3 bases from J; junction bases left unmatched: 6. CDR3 sequence (DNA): TGTGCCAGCAGCACTGGACAGGGGAGAACAGATACGCAGTATTTT. Its protein is CASSTGQGRTDTQYF.

The table lists this clonotype with a few counts. The rearrangement links TRBV15 to TRBJ2-5, with D unresolved. The CDR3 runs 14 residues. CDR1 LNHNV and CDR2 YYDKDF come from the germline V gene (reference sequence). V was trimmed by 0 bases and J by 2 bases, leaving 7 bases between them. In DNA, the CDR3 is TGTGCCACCAGCAGAGATCAGACGCAAGAGACCCAGTACTTC. Translating it yields CATSRDQTQETQYF.